Each of the 10 T cell receptor beta chains below was sequenced from the same sample in a study of blood T cells in healthy people across ages. Next came a second PCR, run for about 6 to 12 cycles, which used a sample-barcoded 5' primer along with a J-beta primer mix. TCRdb ran MiXCR on the 5' RACE reads and lists one entry per CDR3 protein. The table records 1.5 million or so distinct CDR3 sequences, roughly 43% of them present only once. Sequenced input: blood. The receptors were gathered from a woman younger than 30 in good health.

This clonotype turned up a few times. The J gene is TRBJ2-7, the V gene TRBV29-1; 8 nucleotides agree with TRBD1. Germline V gives CDR1 SQVTM, CDR2 ANQGSEA. The CDR3 covers 13 residues. The J segment lost 0 bases and the V segment lost 5 bases, leaving 3 bases of the junction unmatched. The CDR3: CSVTQGDSYEQYF. Written as DNA, the CDR3 is TGCAGCGTTACACAGGGGGACTCCTACGAGCAGTACTTC.

This sequence joins TRBV29-1 and TRBJ1-1; possibly TRBD1 for D (6 bases). V gave up 3 bases and J gave up 11 bases, with 16 bases separating them. CDR3 length: 12 amino acids. The germline V gene encodes CDR1 SQVTM and CDR2 ANQGSEA. The CDR3 region has the DNA TGCAGCGTTGATTTGGGGGGCCGGAGGGCTTTCTTT. This translates into CSVDLGGRRAFF.

The chain joins TRBV28 to TRBJ2-1; D may match TRBD1 or TRBD2 (5 bases each). The DNA end is more similar to TRBJ2-7, so the J call may be wrong. This CDR3 is 15 amino acids long. CDR1 MDHEN and CDR2 SYDVKM come from the germline V gene. CDR3 coding DNA: TGTGCCAGCACCAAGTGGGGGAGCTCCTACAATGAGCAGTACTTC. Its translation is CASTKWGSSYNEQYF.

This clonotype was counted between two and nine times. This CDR3 is CASSMGQDNNQPQHF. The CDR3 DNA reads as TGTGCCAGTAGTATGGGACAGGATAACAATCAGCCCCAGCATTTT. The chain combines TRBV19 with TRBJ1-5; 8 bases align to TRBD1. The CDR3 consists of 15 residues. The germline CDR1 and CDR2 sequences are LNHDA and SQIVND (reference sequence). The trim removed 3 bases at V and 3 bases at J, leaving 4 bases unmatched.

Ten or more counts support this clonotype. The rearrangement links TRBV6-5 to TRBJ2-3; no clear D gene. Trimming took 6 bases from V and 0 from J, leaving 7 bases between them. This CDR3 has 13 amino acids. Germline CDR1 is MNHEY and CDR2 is SVGAGI. The CDR3 nucleotides are TGTGCCAGCAGACCCCCTAGCACAGATACGCAGTATTTT. Amino acids: CASRPPSTDTQYF.

CDR3 sequence: CASSLRQGVDYGYTF. CDR3 bases: TGTGCCAGCAGCCTTCGACAGGGGGTAGACTATGGCTACACCTTC. V usage is TRBV7-9 and J usage is TRBJ1-2; 9 bases are a match to TRBD1. The trim removed 5 bases at V and 3 bases at J, leaving 7 bases unmatched. Germline values: CDR1 SEHNR, CDR2 FQNEAQ (reference sequence). This CDR3 comprises 15 residues.

This clonotype has only a few counts. This chain links TRBV20-1 with TRBJ2-7; 9 bases are shared with TRBD1. CDR1 DFQATT and CDR2 SNEGSKA come from the germline V gene (reference sequence). The J segment lost 3 bases and the V segment lost 6 bases, leaving 6 bases of the junction unmatched. The length of the CDR3 is 13 residues. The DNA of the CDR3 is TGCAGTGCCCTTGGACAGGGGCTCTACGAGCAGTACTTC. This translates into CSALGQGLYEQYF.

This clonotype was picked up a small number of times. The rearrangement uses TRBV6-5 and TRBJ1-1; a weak D match, TRBD1 (6 bases). This CDR3 has 14 amino acids. Germline CDR1 is MNHEY and CDR2 is SVGAGI. Trimming left V 6 bases short and J 1 base short, with 12 bases between. In DNA, the CDR3 is TGTGCCAGCAGACGTGGAGGGGGGAACACTGAAGCTTTCTTT. Protein sequence: CASRRGGGNTEAFF.

This clonotype came up many times. The rearrangement uses TRBV12-3 or TRBV12-4 and TRBJ1-1; weak D call: TRBD1 (5 bases). V lost 6 bases and J 1 base, leaving 9 bases between the germline ends. The CDR3 runs 13 residues. The CDR3 is CASSLQANTEAFF. CDR3 DNA: TGTGCCAGCAGCTTACAGGCGAACACTGAAGCTTTCTTT.

This chain joins TRBV27 and TRBJ2-7; TRBD2 agrees at 9 bases. V lost 1 base, J lost 1 base, and 8 bases stayed unmatched. Germline CDR1 and CDR2: MNHEY and SMNVEV (reference sequence). The CDR3 is 17 residues long. Here the CDR3 reads CASSLWQAGGRSYEQYF. The DNA of the CDR3 is TGTGCCAGCAGTTTATGGCAGGCGGGAGGGCGTTCCTACGAGCAGTACTTC.